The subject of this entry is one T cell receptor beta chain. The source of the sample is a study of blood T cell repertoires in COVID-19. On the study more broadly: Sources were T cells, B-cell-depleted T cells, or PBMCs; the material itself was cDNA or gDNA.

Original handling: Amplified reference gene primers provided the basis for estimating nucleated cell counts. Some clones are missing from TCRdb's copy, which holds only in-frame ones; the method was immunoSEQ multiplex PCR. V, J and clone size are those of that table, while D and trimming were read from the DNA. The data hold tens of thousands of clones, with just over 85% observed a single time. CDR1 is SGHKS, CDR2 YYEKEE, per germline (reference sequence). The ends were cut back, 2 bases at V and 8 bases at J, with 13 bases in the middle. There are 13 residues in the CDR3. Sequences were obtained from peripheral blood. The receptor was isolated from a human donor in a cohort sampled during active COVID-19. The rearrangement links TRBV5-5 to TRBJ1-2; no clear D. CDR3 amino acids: CASSFAGESGYTF. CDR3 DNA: TGTGCCAGCAGCTTCGCCGGTGAAAGCGGCTACACCTTC.